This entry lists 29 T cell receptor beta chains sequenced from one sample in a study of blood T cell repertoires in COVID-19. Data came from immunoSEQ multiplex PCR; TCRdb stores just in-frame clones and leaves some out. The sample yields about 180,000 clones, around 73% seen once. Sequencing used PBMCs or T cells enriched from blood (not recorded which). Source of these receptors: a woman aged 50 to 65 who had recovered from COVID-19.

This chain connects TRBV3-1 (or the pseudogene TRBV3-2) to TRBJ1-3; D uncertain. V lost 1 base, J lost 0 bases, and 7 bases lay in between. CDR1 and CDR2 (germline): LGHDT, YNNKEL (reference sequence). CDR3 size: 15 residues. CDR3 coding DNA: TGTGCCAGCAGCCAAGGGCAGGCCTCTGGAAACACCATATATTTT. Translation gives CASSQGQASGNTIYF.

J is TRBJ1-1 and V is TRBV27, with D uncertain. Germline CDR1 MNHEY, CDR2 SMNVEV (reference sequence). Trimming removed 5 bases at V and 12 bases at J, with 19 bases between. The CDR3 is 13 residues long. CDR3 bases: TGTGCCAGCAGTGTCACCGGGTTTCCGAGGCCTTTCTTT. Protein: CASSVTGFPRPFF.

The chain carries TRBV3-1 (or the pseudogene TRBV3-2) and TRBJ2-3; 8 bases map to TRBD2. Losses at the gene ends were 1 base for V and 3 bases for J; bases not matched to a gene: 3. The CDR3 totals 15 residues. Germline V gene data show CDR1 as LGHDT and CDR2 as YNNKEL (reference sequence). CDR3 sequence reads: CASSQATSGTDTQYF. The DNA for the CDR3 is TGTGCCAGCAGCCAAGCAACTAGCGGTACAGATACGCAGTATTTT.

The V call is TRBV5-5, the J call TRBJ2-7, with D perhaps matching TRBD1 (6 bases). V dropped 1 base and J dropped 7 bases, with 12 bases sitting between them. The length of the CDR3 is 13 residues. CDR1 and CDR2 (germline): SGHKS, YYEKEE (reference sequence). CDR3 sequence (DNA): TGTGCCAGCAGCTTGACGGCCAGGGGAGAGCAGTACTTC. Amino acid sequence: CASSLTARGEQYF.

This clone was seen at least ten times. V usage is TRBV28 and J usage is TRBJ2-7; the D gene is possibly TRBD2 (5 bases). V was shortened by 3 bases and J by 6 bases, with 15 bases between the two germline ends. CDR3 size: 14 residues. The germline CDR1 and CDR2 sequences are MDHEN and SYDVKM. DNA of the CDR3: TGTGCCAGCAGTTTTAGAAACCGGGGTGGCGAGCAGTACTTC. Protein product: CASSFRNRGGEQYF.

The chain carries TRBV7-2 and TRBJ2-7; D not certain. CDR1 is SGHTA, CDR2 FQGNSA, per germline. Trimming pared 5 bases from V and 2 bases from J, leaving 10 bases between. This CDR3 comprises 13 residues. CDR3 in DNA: TGTGCCAGCAGCCCGCATGCTACCTACGAGCAGTACTTC. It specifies CASSPHATYEQYF.

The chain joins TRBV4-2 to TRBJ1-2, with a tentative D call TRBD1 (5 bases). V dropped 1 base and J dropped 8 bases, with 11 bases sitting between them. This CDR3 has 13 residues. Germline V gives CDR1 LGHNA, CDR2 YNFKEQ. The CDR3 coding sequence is TGTGCCAGCAGCCAAGGCGCCGACAGAGGCTACACCTTC. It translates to CASSQGADRGYTF.

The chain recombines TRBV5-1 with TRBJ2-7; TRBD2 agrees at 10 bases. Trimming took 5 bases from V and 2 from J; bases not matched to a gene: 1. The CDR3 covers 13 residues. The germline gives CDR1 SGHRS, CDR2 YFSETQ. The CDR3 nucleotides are TGCGCCAGCAGGCTAGCGGGAGCCTACGAGCAGTACTTC. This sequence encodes CASRLAGAYEQYF.

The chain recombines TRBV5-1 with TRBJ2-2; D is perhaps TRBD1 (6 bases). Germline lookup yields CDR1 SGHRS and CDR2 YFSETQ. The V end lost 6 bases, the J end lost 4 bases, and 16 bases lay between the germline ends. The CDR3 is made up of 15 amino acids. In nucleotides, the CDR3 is TGCGCCAGCAACTTACAGGACAGCCGCACCGGGGAGCTGTTTTTT. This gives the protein CASNLQDSRTGELFF.

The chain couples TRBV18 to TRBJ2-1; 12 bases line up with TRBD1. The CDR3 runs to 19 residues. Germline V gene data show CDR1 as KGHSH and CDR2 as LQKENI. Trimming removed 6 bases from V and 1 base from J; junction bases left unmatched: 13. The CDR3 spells CASSGLGQGAQRSYNEQFF. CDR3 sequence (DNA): TGTGCCAGCTCCGGTCTGGGACAGGGGGCGCAGAGATCCTACAATGAGCAGTTCTTC. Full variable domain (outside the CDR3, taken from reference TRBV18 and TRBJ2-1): NAGVMQNPRHLVRRRGQEARLRCSPMKGHSHVYWYRQLPEEGLKFMVYLQKENIIDESGMPKERFSAEFPKEGPSILRIQQVVRGDSAAYFCASSGLGQGAQRSYNEQFFGPGTRLTVL.

CDR3 loop: CASSPRGTLSGNTIYF. DNA of the CDR3: TGTGCCAGCTCACCAAGAGGGACTTTATCTGGAAACACCATATATTTT. The chain recombines TRBV18 with TRBJ1-3; D is possibly TRBD1 (5 bases). This CDR3 region has 16 residues. The V end was cut by 2 bases, the J end by 1 base, with 12 bases between. Germline CDR1 KGHSH, CDR2 LQKENI.

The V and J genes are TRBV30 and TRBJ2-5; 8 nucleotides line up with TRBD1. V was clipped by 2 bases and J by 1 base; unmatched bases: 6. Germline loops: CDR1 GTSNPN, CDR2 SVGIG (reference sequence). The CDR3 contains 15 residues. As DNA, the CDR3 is TGTGCCTGGAGTCCAGACACAGGGGGCCAAGAGACCCAGTACTTC. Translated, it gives CAWSPDTGGQETQYF.

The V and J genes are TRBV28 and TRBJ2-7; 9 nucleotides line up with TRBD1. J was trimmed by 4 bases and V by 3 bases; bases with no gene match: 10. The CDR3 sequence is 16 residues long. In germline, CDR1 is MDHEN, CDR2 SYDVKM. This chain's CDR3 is CASSLAGDREGYEQYF. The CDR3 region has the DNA TGTGCCAGCAGTTTGGCCGGGGACAGGGAAGGGTACGAGCAGTACTTC.

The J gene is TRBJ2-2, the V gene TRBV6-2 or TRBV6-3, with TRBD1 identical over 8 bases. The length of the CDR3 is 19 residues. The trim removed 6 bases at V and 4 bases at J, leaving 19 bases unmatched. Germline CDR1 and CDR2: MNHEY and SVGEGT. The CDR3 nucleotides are TGTGCCAGCAGCCCTACTCAATTCGGACAGGGATGGGTCACCGGGGAGCTGTTTTTT. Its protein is CASSPTQFGQGWVTGELFF.

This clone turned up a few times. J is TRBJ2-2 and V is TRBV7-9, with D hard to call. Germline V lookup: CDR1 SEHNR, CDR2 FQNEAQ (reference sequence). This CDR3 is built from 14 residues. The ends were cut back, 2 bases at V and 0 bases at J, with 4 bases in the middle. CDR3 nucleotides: TGTGCCAGCAGCTTACTAGCGAACACCGGGGAGCTGTTTTTT. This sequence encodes CASSLLANTGELFF.

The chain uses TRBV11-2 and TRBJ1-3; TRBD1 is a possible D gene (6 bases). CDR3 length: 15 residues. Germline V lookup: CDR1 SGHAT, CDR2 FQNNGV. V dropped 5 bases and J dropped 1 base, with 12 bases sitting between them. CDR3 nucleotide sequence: TGTGCCAGCAGCGGAACCACAGGGTCTGGAAACACCATATATTTT. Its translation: CASSGTTGSGNTIYF.

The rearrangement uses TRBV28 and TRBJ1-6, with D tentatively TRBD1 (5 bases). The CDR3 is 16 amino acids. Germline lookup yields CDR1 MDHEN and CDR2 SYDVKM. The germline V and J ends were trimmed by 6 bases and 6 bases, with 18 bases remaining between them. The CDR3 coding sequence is TGTGCCAGCAGCCGACTAACGGGGGTACCTAATTCACCCCTCCACTTT. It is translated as CASSRLTGVPNSPLHF.

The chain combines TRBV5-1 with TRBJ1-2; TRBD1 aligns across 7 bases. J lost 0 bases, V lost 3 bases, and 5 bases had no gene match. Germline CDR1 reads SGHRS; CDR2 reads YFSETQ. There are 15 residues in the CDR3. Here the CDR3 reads CASSSSTGTNYGYTF. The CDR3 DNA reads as TGCGCCAGCAGCTCTTCGACAGGGACTAACTATGGCTACACCTTC.

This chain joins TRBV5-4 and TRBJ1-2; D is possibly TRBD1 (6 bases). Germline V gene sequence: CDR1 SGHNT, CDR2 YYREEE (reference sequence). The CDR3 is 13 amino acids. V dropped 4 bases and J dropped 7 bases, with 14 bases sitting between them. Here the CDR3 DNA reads TGTGCCAGCAGCAGCGGACAGCGGGGTGGCTACACCTTC. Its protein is CASSSGQRGGYTF. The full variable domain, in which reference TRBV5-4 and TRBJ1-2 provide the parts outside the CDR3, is ETGVTQSPTHLIKTRGQQVTLRCSSQSGHNTVSWYQQALGQGPQFIFQYYREEENGRGNFPPRFSGLQFPNYSSELNVNALELDDSALYLCASSSGQRGGYTFGSGTRLTVV.

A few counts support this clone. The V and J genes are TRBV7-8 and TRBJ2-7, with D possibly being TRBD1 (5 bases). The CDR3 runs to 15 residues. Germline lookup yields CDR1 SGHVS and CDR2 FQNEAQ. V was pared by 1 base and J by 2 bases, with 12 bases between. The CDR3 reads CASSLGSLGPYEQYF. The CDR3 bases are TGTGCCAGCAGCTTAGGTAGTCTGGGGCCCTACGAGCAGTACTTC. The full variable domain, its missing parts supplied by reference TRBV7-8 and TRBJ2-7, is GAGVSQSPRYKVAKRGQDVALRCDPISGHVSLFWYQQALGQGPEFLTYFQNEAQLDKSGLPSDRFFAERPEGSVSTLKIQRTQQEDSAVYLCASSLGSLGPYEQYFGPGTRLTVT.

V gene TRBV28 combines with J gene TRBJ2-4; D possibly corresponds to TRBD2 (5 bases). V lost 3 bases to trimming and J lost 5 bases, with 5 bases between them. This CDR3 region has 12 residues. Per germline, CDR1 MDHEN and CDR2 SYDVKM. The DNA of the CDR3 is TGTGCCAGCAGTTTGGGAGAAAACATTCAGTACTTC. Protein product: CASSLGENIQYF.

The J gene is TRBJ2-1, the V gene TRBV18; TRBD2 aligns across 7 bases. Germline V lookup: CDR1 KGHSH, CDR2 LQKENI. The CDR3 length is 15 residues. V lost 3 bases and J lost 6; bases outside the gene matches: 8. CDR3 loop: CASSPREVSPNEQFF. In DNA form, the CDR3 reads TGTGCCAGCTCACCCCGGGAGGTCAGCCCCAATGAGCAGTTCTTC.

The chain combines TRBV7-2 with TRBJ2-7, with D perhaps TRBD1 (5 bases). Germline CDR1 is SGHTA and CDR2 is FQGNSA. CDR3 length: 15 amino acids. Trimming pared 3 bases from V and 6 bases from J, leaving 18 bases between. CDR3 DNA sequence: TGTGCCAGCAGCTTTGTCAGGGAAGCCCGATCCGAGCAGTACTTC. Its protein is CASSFVREARSEQYF.

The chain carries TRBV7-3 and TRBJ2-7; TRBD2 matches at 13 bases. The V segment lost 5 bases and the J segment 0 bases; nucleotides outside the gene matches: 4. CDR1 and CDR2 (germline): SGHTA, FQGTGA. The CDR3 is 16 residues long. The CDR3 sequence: CASSPGTSGNSYEQYF. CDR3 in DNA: TGTGCCAGCAGCCCCGGGACTAGCGGGAACTCCTACGAGCAGTACTTC.

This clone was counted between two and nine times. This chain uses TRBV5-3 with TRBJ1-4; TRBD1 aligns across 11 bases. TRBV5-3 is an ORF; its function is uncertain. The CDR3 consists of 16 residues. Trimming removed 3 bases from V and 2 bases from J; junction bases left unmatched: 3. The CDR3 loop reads CARSSGQGATNEKLFF. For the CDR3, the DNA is TGTGCCAGAAGCTCCGGACAGGGGGCTACTAATGAAAAACTGTTTTTT.

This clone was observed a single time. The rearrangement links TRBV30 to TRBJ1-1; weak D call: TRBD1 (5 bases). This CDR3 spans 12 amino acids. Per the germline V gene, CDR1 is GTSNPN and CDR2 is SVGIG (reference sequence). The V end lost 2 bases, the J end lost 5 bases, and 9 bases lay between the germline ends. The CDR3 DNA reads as TGTGCCTGGAGTCCGGGGGGAACTGAAGCTTTCTTT. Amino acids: CAWSPGGTEAFF.

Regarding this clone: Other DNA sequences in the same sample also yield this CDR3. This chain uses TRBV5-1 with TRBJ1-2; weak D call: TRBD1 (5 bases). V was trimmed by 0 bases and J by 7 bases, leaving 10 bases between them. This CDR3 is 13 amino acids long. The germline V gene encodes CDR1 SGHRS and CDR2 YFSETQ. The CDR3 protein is CASSLEGGAGYTF. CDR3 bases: TGCGCCAGCAGCTTGGAGGGCGGGGCTGGCTACACCTTC.

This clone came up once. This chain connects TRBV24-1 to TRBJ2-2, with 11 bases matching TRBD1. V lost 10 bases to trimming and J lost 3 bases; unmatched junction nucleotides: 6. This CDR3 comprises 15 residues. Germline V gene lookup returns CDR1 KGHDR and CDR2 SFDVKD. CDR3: CATTGTGGDTGELFF. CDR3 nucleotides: TGTGCCACAACAGGGACAGGGGGAGACACCGGGGAGCTGTTTTTT.

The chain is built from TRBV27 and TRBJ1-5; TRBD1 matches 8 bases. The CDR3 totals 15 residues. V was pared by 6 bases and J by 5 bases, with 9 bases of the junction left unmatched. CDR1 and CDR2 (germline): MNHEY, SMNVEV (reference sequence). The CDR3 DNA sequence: TGTGCCAGCAGGGTAGGACAGGGTCAGGATCAGCCCCAGCATTTT. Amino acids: CASRVGQGQDQPQHF.